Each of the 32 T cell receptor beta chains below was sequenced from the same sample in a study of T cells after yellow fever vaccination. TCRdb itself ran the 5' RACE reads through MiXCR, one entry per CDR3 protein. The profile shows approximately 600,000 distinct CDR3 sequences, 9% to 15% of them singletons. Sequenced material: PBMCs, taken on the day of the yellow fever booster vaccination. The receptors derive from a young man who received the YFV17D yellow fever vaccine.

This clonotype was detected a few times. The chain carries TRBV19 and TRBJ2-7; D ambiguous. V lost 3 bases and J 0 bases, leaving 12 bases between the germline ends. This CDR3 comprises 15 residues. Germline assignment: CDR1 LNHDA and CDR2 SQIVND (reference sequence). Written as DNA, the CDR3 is TGTGCCAGTAGTATTATCGGCAGGAGCTCCTACGAGCAGTACTTC. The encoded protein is CASSIIGRSSYEQYF.

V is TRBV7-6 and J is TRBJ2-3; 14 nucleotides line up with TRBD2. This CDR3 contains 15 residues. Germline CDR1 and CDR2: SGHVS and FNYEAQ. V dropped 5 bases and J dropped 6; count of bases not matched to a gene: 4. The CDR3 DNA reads TGTGCCAGCAGCCAGACTAGCGGGAGGGCCGATACGCAGTATTTT. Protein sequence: CASSQTSGRADTQYF. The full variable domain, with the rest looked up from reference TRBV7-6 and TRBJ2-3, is GAGVSQSPRYKVTKRGQDVALRCDPISGHVSLYWYRQALGQGPEFLTYFNYEAQQDKSGLPNDRFSAERPEGSISTLTIQRTEQRDSAMYRCASSQTSGRADTQYFGPGTRLTVL.

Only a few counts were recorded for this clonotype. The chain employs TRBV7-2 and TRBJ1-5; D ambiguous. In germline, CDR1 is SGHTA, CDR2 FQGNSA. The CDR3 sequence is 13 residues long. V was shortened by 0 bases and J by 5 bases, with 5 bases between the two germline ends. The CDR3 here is CASSLAPHQPQHF. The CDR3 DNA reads TGTGCCAGCAGCTTAGCCCCTCATCAGCCCCAGCATTTT.

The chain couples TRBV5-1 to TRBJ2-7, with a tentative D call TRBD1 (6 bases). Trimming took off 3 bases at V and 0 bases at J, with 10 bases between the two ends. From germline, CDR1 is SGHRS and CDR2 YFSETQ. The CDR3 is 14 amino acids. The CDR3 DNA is TGCGCCAGCAGCTGGGGACAAAGCTCCTACGAGCAGTACTTC. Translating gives CASSWGQSSYEQYF. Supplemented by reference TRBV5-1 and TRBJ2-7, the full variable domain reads KAGVTQTPRYLIKTRGQQVTLSCSPISGHRSVSWYQQTPGQGLQFLFEYFSETQRNKGNFPGRFSGRQFSNSRSEMNVSTLELGDSALYLCASSWGQSSYEQYFGPGTRLTVT.

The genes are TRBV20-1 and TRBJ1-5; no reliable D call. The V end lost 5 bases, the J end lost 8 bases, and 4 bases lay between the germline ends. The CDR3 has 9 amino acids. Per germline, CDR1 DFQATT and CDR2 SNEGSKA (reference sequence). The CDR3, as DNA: TGCAGTGCTGGGGAGCCCCAGCATTTT. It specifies CSAGEPQHF.

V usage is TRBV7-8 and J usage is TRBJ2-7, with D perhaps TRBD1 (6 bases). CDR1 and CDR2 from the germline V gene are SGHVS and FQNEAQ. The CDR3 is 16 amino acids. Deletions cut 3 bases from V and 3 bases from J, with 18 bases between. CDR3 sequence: CASSFPTGRILYEQYF. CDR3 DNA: TGTGCCAGCAGCTTTCCGACAGGACGAATACTCTACGAGCAGTACTTC.

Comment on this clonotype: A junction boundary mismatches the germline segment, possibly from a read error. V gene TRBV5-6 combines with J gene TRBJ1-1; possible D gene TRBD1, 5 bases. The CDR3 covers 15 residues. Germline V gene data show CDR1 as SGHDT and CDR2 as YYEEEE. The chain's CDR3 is CAGSLVDERGTEAFF. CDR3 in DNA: TGTGCCGGCAGCTTGGTGGACGAAAGGGGCACTGAAGCTTTCTTT.

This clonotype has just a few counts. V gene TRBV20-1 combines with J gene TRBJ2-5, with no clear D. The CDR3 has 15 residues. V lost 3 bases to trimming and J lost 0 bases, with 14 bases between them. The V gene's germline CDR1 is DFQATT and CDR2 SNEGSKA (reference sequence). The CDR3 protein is CSASGSGLYQETQYF. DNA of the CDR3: TGCAGTGCTAGCGGGTCTGGCTTGTACCAAGAGACCCAGTACTTC.

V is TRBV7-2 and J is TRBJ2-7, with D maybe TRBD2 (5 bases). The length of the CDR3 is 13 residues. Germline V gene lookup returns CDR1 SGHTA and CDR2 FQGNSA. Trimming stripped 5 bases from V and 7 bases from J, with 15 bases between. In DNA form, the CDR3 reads TGTGCCAGCAGCCGAGGACTGGCCGGGGAGCAGTACTTC. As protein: CASSRGLAGEQYF.

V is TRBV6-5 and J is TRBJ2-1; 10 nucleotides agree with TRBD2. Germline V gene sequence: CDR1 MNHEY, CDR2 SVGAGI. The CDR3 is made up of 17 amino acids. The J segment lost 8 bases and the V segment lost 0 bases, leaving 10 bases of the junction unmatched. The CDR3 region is CASSYSMASGRIYEQFF. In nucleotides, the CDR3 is TGTGCCAGCAGTTACTCGATGGCTAGCGGGAGAATCTATGAGCAGTTCTTC.

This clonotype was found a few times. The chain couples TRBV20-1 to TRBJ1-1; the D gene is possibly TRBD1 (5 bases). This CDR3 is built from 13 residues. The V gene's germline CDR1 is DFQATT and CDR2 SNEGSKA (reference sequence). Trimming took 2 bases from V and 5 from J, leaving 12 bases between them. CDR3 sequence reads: CSARQWGGTEAFF. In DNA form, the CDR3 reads TGCAGTGCTAGACAATGGGGCGGAACTGAAGCTTTCTTT.

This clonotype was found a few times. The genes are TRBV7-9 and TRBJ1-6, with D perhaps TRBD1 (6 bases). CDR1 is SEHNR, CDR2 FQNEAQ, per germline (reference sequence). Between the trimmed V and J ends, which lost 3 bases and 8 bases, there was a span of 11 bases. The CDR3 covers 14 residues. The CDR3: CASSLAGDYSPLHF. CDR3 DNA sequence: TGTGCCAGCAGCTTGGCAGGGGATTATTCACCCCTCCACTTT.

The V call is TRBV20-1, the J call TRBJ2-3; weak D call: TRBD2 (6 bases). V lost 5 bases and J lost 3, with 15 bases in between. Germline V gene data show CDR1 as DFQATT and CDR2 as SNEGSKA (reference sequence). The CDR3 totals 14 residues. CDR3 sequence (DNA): TGCAGTGCTCCCCCCGGAGGGAGGACAGATACGCAGTATTTT. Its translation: CSAPPGGRTDTQYF.

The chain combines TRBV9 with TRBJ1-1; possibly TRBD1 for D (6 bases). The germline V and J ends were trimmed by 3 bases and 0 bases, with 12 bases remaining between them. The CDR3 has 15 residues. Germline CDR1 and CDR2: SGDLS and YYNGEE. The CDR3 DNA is TGTGCCAGCAGCGCGGGACACCTGATGAACACTGAAGCTTTCTTT. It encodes CASSAGHLMNTEAFF.

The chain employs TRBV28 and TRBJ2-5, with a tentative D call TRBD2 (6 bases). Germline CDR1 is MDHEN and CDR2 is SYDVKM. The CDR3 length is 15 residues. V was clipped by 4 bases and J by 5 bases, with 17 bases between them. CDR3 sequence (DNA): TGTGCCAGCAGTTCTAGCGCTCCCGGGCGGGAGACCCAGTACTTC. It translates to CASSSSAPGRETQYF.

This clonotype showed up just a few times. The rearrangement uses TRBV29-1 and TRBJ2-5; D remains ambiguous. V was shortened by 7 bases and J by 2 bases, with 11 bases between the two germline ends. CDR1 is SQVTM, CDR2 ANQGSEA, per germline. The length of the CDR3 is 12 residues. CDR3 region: CSADGRQETQYF. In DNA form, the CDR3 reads TGCAGCGCGGACGGGCGGCAAGAGACCCAGTACTTC.

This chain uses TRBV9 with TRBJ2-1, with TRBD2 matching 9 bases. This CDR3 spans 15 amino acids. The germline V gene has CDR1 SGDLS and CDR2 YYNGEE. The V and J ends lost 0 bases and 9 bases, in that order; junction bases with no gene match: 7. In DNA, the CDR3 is TGTGCCAGCAGCGTAGTCGGAGCGGGAGGTGGTGAGCAGTTCTTC. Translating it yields CASSVVGAGGGEQFF.

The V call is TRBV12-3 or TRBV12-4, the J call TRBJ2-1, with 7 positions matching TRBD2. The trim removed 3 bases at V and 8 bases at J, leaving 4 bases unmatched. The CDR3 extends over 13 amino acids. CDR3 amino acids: CASSLPSGDEQFF. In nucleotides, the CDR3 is TGTGCCAGCAGTTTGCCCAGCGGGGATGAGCAGTTCTTC.

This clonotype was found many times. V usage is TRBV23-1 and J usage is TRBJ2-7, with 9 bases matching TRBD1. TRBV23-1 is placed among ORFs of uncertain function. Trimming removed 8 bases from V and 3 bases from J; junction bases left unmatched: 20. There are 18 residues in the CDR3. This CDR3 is CASPRDRVNPKSYYEQYF. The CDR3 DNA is TGCGCCAGCCCCCGGGACAGGGTGAACCCTAAATCTTACTACGAGCAGTACTTC.

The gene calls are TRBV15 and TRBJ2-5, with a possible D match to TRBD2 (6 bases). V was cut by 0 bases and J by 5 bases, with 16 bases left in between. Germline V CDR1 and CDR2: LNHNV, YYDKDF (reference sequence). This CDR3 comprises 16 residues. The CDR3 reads CATSRDRPGRRETQYF. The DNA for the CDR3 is TGTGCCACCAGCAGAGATCGTCCGGGGAGGAGGGAGACCCAGTACTTC.

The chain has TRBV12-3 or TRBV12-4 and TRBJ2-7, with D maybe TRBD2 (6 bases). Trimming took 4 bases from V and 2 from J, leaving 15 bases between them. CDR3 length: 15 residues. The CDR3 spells CASSSSGLGTYEQYF. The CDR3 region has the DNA TGTGCCAGCAGTTCCTCGGGACTGGGGACCTACGAGCAGTACTTC.

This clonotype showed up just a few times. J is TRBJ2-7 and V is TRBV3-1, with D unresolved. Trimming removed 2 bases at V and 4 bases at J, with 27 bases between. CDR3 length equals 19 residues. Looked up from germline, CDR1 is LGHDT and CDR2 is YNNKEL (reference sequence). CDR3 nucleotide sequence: TGTGCCAGCAGCCAACCCCTAGGCCCCAACCCTTCCCCAGTATACGAGCAGTACTTC. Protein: CASSQPLGPNPSPVYEQYF.

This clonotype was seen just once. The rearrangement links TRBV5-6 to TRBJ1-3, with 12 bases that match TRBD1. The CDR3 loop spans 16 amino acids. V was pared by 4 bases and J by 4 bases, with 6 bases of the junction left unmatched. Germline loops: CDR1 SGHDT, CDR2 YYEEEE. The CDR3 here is CASSLGGTGGGNTIYF. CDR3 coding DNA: TGTGCCAGCAGCCTCGGCGGGACAGGGGGCGGAAACACCATATATTTT.

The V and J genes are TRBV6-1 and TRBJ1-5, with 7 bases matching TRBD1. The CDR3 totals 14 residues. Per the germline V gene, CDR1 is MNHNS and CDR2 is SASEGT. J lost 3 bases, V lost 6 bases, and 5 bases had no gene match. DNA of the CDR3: TGTGCCAGCAGAACAGACAGGGACAATCAGCCCCAGCATTTT. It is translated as CASRTDRDNQPQHF.

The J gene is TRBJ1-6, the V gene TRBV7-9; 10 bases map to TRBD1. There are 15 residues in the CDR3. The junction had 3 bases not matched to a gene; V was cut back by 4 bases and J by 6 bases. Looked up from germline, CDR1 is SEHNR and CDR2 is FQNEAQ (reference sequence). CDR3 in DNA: TGTGCCAGCAGCTCGACAGGGGGCCGTAATTCACCCCTCCACTTT. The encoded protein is CASSSTGGRNSPLHF. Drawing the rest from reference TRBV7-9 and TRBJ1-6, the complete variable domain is DTGVSQNPRHKITKRGQNVTFRCDPISEHNRLYWYRQTLGQGPEFLTYFQNEAQLEKSRLLSDRFSAERPKGSFSTLEIQRTEQGDSAMYLCASSSTGGRNSPLHFGNGTRLTVT.

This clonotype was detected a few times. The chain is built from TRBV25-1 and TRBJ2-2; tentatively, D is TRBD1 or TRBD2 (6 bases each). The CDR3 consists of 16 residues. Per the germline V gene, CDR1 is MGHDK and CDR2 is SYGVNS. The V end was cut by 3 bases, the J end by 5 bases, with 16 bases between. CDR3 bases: TGTGCCAGCAGTGAGGGGGGCCCTGGGAGGACCGGGGAGCTGTTTTTT. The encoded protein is CASSEGGPGRTGELFF. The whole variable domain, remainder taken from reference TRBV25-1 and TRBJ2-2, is EADIYQTPRYLVIGTGKKITLECSQTMGHDKMYWYQQDPGMELHLIHYSYGVNSTEKGDLSSESTVSRIRTEHFPLTLESARPSHTSQYLCASSEGGPGRTGELFFGEGSRLTVL.

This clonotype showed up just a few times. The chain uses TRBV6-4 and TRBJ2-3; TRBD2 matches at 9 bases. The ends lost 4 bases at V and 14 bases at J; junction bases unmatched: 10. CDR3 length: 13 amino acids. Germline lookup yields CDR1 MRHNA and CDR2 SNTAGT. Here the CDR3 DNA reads TGTGCCAGCAGTGCAGCCATGAGCGGGAGGATGTATTTT. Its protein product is CASSAAMSGRMYF.

The CDR3 coding sequence is TGCAGTGCTAGCAGGGAGTACGAGCAGTACTTC. As protein: CSASREYEQYF. V usage is TRBV20-1 and J usage is TRBJ2-7; D assignment may be TRBD1 or TRBD2 (5 bases each). Germline CDR1 DFQATT, CDR2 SNEGSKA (reference sequence). The CDR3 consists of 11 residues. The V end lost 3 bases, the J end lost 4 bases, and 7 bases lay between the germline ends.

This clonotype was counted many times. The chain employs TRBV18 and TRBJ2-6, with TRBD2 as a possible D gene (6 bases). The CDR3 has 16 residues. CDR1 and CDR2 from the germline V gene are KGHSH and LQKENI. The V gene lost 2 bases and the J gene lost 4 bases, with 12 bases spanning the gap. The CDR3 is CASSPVGGSGANVLTF. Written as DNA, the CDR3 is TGTGCCAGCTCACCAGTTGGGGGGTCCGGGGCCAACGTCCTGACTTTC.

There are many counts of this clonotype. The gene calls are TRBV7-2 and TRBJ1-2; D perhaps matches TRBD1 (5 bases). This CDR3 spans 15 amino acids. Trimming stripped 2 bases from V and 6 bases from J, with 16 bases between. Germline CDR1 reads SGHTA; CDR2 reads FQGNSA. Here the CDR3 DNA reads TGTGCCAGCAGCTTACACCTGGCAGGGTTGGATGGCTACACCTTC. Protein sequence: CASSLHLAGLDGYTF.

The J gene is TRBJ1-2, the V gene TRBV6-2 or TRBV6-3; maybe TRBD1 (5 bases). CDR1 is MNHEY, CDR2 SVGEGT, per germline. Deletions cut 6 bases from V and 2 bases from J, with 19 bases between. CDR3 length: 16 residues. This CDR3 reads CASSYPTGLSNYGYTF. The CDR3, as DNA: TGTGCCAGCAGCTATCCAACAGGACTGTCCAACTATGGCTACACCTTC.

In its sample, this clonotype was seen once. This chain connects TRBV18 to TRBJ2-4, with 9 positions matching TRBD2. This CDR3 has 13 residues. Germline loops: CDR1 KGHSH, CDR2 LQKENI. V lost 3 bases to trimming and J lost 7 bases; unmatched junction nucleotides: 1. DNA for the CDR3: TGTGCCAGCTCACCGGGACTAGCCAACATTCAGTACTTC. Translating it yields CASSPGLANIQYF.